This TCR beta chain stems from a study of tumor-infiltrating lymphocytes in primary liver carcinoma. With regard to this clonotype: Its antigen is unknown. One end of the junction fails to match germline, which may point to a read error.

The CDR3 extends over 12 amino acids. Germline loops: CDR1 MGHRA, CDR2 YSYEKL. Researchers generated TCR beta cDNA from 500 to 600 ng of total RNA, relying on a constant-region primer. Construction of TCR beta libraries relied on three successive nested multiplex PCR rounds employing slightly modified ARM-PCR. A C-beta reverse primer was combined with TRBV1-TRBV30 forward primers in the first two PCR rounds, and each round had 10 cycles. One entry per CDR3 protein results from TCRdb running MiXCR on the multiplex PCR reads. The sample shows 95,000 to 150,000 distinct CDR3 sequences, around 64% of them seen only once. Overall study results and limits: Tumors and blood were compared for top-250-clone fraction, and tumors had the significantly higher value (p = 0.039).

The study co-extracted DNA and RNA from 20-30 mg of unsorted bulk tissue. The specimen was liver tumor tissue from sampling region 3. Subset meaning: tumor region T3, left-lateral pole. This TCR came from a woman in her fifties or sixties with primary liver carcinoma and hepatitis B virus infection. J is TRBJ1-1 and V is TRBV4-1; the D is unclear. The CDR3 nucleotides are TGCGCCAGCAGCCAATGGAACATTGAAGCTTTCTTT. The encoded protein is CASSQWNIEAFF.